The 13 T cell receptor beta chains reported below all come from one sample, sequenced in a study of kidney transplant recipient with SARS-CoV-2 infection. TCRdb independently ran MiXCR on the reads; one entry per CDR3 protein. The sample yields roughly 230,000 distinct CDR3 sequences, around 26% seen once. Sequencing was performed on a blood sample, taken at baseline and on day 111 from a kidney transplant recipient. These receptors came from a male patient younger than 45 who had COVID-19 and was a kidney transplant recipient. Part of the T cell pool may stem from the graft donor.

This clonotype showed up just a few times. The rearrangement links TRBV6-7 to TRBJ2-3; TRBD2 aligns across 7 bases. TRBV6-7 counts as an open reading frame of uncertain function. The CDR3 has 18 residues. V lost 11 bases, J lost 0 bases, and 20 bases stayed unmatched. As DNA, the CDR3 is TGTGCCCCCCCGGGGTGGGAGGGGTACAATTCTAGCACAGATACGCAGTATTTT. This encodes CAPPGWEGYNSSTDTQYF.

This clonotype was counted many times. The gene calls are TRBV28 and TRBJ1-4; 8 positions agree with TRBD1. The length of the CDR3 is 17 residues. Per the germline V gene, CDR1 is MDHEN and CDR2 is SYDVKM. J was trimmed by 3 bases and V by 5 bases; bases with no gene match: 11. The DNA of the CDR3 is TGTGCCAGCAGTCCCTTCCGACAGGGGACGTCTAATGAAAAACTGTTTTTT. It translates to CASSPFRQGTSNEKLFF.

Concerning this clonotype itself: With a far larger clone one base away, a read error is the likely cause. This chain links TRBV30 with TRBJ2-4; D might be TRBD1 (5 bases). The last part of the DNA fits TRBJ2-7 better; the J call may be wrong. The CDR3 runs 12 residues. The germline gives CDR1 GTSNPN, CDR2 SVGIG (reference sequence). The CDR3 nucleotides are TGTGCCTGGGGATCCAGGGTCCACGAGCAGTACTTC. Translated, it gives CAWGSRVHEQYF.

On this clonotype: This likely traces to a read error, being one base from a far larger clone. The genes are TRBV7-6 and TRBJ2-5; possibly TRBD1 for D (9 bases). This CDR3 region has 15 residues. The germline V gene encodes CDR1 SGHVS and CDR2 FNYEAQ. Trimming shortened V by 1 base and J by 11 bases, and 20 bases separated the two germline ends. This CDR3 reads CASSLVTGGTGGQYF. CDR3 DNA sequence: TGTGCCAGCAGCTTAGTGACAGGGGGGACGGGAGGGCAGTACTTC.

This clonotype was recorded a few times. The chain has TRBV4-1 and TRBJ2-7; 14 positions match TRBD2. J lost 1 base, V lost 0 bases, and 5 bases had no gene match. CDR3 length equals 18 residues. Per the germline V gene, CDR1 is MGHRA and CDR2 is YSYEKL. The CDR3 DNA reads as TGCGCCAGCAGCCAAGAGACTAGCGGGAGGGCCGTATCCTACGAGCAGTACTTC. Amino acids: CASSQETSGRAVSYEQYF.

There are many counts of this clonotype. This chain uses TRBV5-8 with TRBJ1-2; D not certain. This CDR3 has 16 amino acids. Germline V gene lookup returns CDR1 SGHTS and CDR2 YDEGEE. Trimming removed 5 bases at V and 4 bases at J, with 21 bases between. CDR3 protein: CASRKAHPRKTYGYTF. In DNA form, the CDR3 reads TGTGCCAGCAGAAAAGCTCATCCACGAAAGACCTATGGCTACACCTTC.

Concerning this clonotype: An end of the junction differs from the germline gene, which may be a read error. V gene TRBV4-2 combines with J gene TRBJ1-1; D might be TRBD1 (6 bases). Per germline, CDR1 LGHNA and CDR2 YNFKEQ. CDR3 length: 13 residues. The CDR3 DNA sequence: TGTGCCGGCAGCTGGGGCAGGGGCACTGAAGCTTTCTTT. It codes for CAGSWGRGTEAFF.

As regards this clonotype: A much larger clone is a single base away; this may be a read error. The rearrangement uses TRBV27 and TRBJ2-6; D gene unclear. Germline V lookup: CDR1 MNHEY, CDR2 SMNVEV (reference sequence). There are 16 residues in the CDR3. DNA of the CDR3: TGTACCAGCAGTTTATCGTTCCAGTCTGGGGCCAACGTCCTGACTTTC. Translation gives CTSSLSFQSGANVLTF.

This clonotype was counted many times. The chain employs TRBV6-1 and TRBJ1-2; D unresolved. With 5 bases removed from V and 4 bases from J, the gap between germline ends came to 23 bases. The CDR3 extends over 17 amino acids. Germline CDR1 reads MNHNS; CDR2 reads SASEGT. CDR3 protein: CASSRAPECRKTYGYTF. The CDR3 nucleotides are TGTGCCAGCAGTCGGGCGCCGGAATGTAGAAAGACCTATGGCTACACCTTC.

Points on this clonotype: This may come from a read error, since a much larger clone is one base off. The chain recombines TRBV16 with TRBJ2-4; D is undetermined. CDR1 KGHSY and CDR2 FQNENV come from the germline V gene. The CDR3 is made up of 17 amino acids. CDR3 amino acids: CASSYRSVVRKTYGYAF. The CDR3 DNA reads as TGTGCCAGCAGCTACCGTTCGGTCGTTAGAAAGACCTATGGCTACGCCTTC.

Worth noting for this clonotype: A much more abundant neighbour one base away suggests this may be a read error. The chain is built from TRBV30 and TRBJ1-2, with D possibly being TRBD1 (5 bases). V lost 8 bases and J 4 bases, leaving 17 bases between the germline ends. Germline assignment: CDR1 GTSNPN and CDR2 SVGIG (reference sequence). CDR3 length: 13 residues. As DNA, the CDR3 is TGTGCCGCCATCGTCTGGGGCGCCTATGGCTACACCTTC. This sequence encodes CAAIVWGAYGYTF.

This clonotype was seen many times. The chain has TRBV6-5 and TRBJ1-4; no clear D. The V gene's germline CDR1 is MNHEY and CDR2 SVGAGI. Between the trimmed V and J ends, which lost 6 bases and 5 bases, there was a span of 16 bases. This CDR3 comprises 15 residues. The CDR3 nucleotides are TGTGCCAGCAGCCGTTGGGCAGGACTCAATGAAAAACTGTTTTTT. Residues: CASSRWAGLNEKLFF.

This clonotype was observed a handful of times. The chain uses TRBV20-1 and TRBJ2-1, with TRBD2 matching over 7 bases. Germline-derived CDR1 and CDR2 are DFQATT and SNEGSKA (reference sequence). The CDR3 runs to 15 residues. Unmatched junction bases numbered 6, after V lost 0 bases and J lost 4 bases. The CDR3 DNA sequence: TGCAGTGCTAGAGATCTCGGGGGGACTTACAATGAGCAGTTCTTC. It encodes CSARDLGGTYNEQFF.